The source of this TCR beta chain is a study of identifying expanded T cells in peripheral blood. Findings and limits, study-wide: Technical replicates showed around 1.1 changed clones; two weeks approximately 15; four weeks 19. Clone count variance between two-week samples rose with total template count.

Some clones are missing from TCRdb's copy, which holds only in-frame ones; the method was immunoSEQ multiplex PCR. The profile shows tens of thousands of clones, about 83% of them singletons. The ends were cut back, 6 bases at V and 0 bases at J, with 11 bases in the middle. This CDR3 region has 14 residues. CDR1 and CDR2 (germline): MNHEY, SVGAGI. On this clone itself: Its antigen is still unknown.

No infections or other immune events were documented during collection. This clonotype originated in a person aged 18 to 75 in good health. The genes are TRBV6-5 and TRBJ1-1; D is undetermined. Specimen: blood. The CDR3 DNA reads TGTGCCAGCAGCCCCCATAACATGAACACTGAAGCTTTCTTT. It is translated as CASSPHNMNTEAFF.